Listed below are T cell receptor beta chains from one sample, sequenced in a study of cytomegalovirus exposure and HLA in healthy donors. Assay: immunoSEQ multiplex PCR; the TCRdb copy retains only in-frame clones and omits some. This sample's clone table lists approximately 120,000 clones. Sequenced input: PBMCs. The receptors here all came from a man in his thirties or forties in good health and CMV-seronegative. Each CDR3 is given without its conserved first and last residue. The D gene is left open where the match is weak.

j_call: TRBJ2-7; cdr3_length: 12; d_call: TRBD1; v_call: TRBV15; cdr3_aa: ATSRAGTAYEQY
j_call: TRBJ1-1; cdr3_length: 10; d_call: -; v_call: TRBV29-1; cdr3_aa: SVEGRYTEAF
j_call: TRBJ2-5; cdr3_length: 14; d_call: TRBD1; v_call: TRBV5-1; cdr3_aa: ASSLTGQGAGETQY
j_call: TRBJ1-6; cdr3_length: 13; d_call: TRBD1; v_call: TRBV28; cdr3_aa: ASSWGQGLNSPLH
j_call: TRBJ2-7; cdr3_length: 9; d_call: -; v_call: TRBV20-1; cdr3_aa: SARQVYEQY
j_call: TRBJ1-1; cdr3_length: 13; d_call: -; v_call: TRBV4-1; cdr3_aa: ASSQVGAWNTEAF
j_call: TRBJ2-7; cdr3_length: 14; d_call: TRBD2; v_call: TRBV7-2; cdr3_aa: ASSFRLAGPEYEQY
j_call: TRBJ1-2; cdr3_length: 12; d_call: -; v_call: TRBV2; cdr3_aa: ASSEATTNYGYT
j_call: TRBJ1-2; cdr3_length: 11; d_call: -; v_call: TRBV18; cdr3_aa: ASSPADNYGYT
j_call: TRBJ2-7; cdr3_length: 11; d_call: TRBD1; v_call: TRBV7-9; cdr3_aa: ATGGVSSYEQY
j_call: TRBJ1-4; cdr3_length: 14; d_call: -; v_call: TRBV5-1; cdr3_aa: ASSRGGEATNEKLF
j_call: TRBJ2-7; cdr3_length: 9; d_call: -; v_call: TRBV28; cdr3_aa: ASSVTYEQY
j_call: TRBJ2-1; cdr3_length: 12; d_call: TRBD2; v_call: TRBV30; cdr3_aa: AWGSGTTSNEQF
j_call: TRBJ1-5; cdr3_length: 12; d_call: TRBD1; v_call: TRBV27; cdr3_aa: ASSKQGGNQPQH
j_call: TRBJ1-5; cdr3_length: 13; d_call: TRBD1; v_call: TRBV5-8; cdr3_aa: ASSWEQGARQPQH
j_call: TRBJ1-5; cdr3_length: 12; d_call: -; v_call: TRBV2; cdr3_aa: ASSRGARSQPQH
j_call: TRBJ2-3; cdr3_length: 12; d_call: TRBD1; v_call: TRBV7-2; cdr3_aa: ASSLGQGADTQY
j_call: TRBJ2-5; cdr3_length: 10; d_call: -; v_call: TRBV11-2; cdr3_aa: ASSLPQETQY
j_call: TRBJ2-5; cdr3_length: 13; d_call: TRBD1; v_call: TRBV5-8; cdr3_aa: ASTADRAHGETQY
j_call: TRBJ2-3; cdr3_length: 14; d_call: TRBD2; v_call: TRBV28; cdr3_aa: ASSSPLAGTTDTQY
j_call: TRBJ1-1; cdr3_length: 12; d_call: TRBD1; v_call: TRBV18; cdr3_aa: ASSPLSGGIEAF
j_call: TRBJ2-3; cdr3_length: 15; d_call: TRBD1; v_call: TRBV27; cdr3_aa: ASSLTAPTGGTDTQY
j_call: TRBJ2-4; cdr3_length: 13; d_call: TRBD2; v_call: TRBV5-1; cdr3_aa: ASSTLAGGADIQY
j_call: TRBJ1-1; cdr3_length: 13; d_call: -; v_call: TRBV28; cdr3_aa: ASSFRSPSGTEAF
j_call: TRBJ2-5; cdr3_length: 13; d_call: TRBD2; v_call: TRBV9; cdr3_aa: ASSGGGGRQGTQY
j_call: TRBJ1-6; cdr3_length: 15; d_call: -; v_call: TRBV28; cdr3_aa: ASSLPPQVGANSPLH